The T cell receptor beta chain described here comes from a study of T cell changes during pregnancy in multiple sclerosis. J was trimmed by 7 bases and V by 6 bases; bases with no gene match: 12. From germline, CDR1 is KGHSH and CDR2 LQKENI. The CDR3 is made up of 15 amino acids. Sequenced by immunoSEQ multiplex PCR; TCRdb stores in-frame clones only, minus some. The data hold around 55,000 clones, with 85% to 95% observed a single time. The sequencing here drew on CD8+ T cells from peripheral blood mononuclear cells, taken in the third trimester of pregnancy. The V call is TRBV18, the J call TRBJ2-1; 7 positions agree with TRBD1. This receptor was identified in a female donor with multiple sclerosis, enrolled in a pregnancy study. The CDR3 DNA follows: TGTGCCAGCTCCCTGACAATAAGGGACAGAAATGAGCAGTTCTTC. It yields the protein CASSLTIRDRNEQFF.